This section outlines one T cell receptor (beta chain) sequence together with its context. The data were obtained in a study of shared clonotypes between healthy human individuals. The wider study: Per donor, CD8 memory used one plate, CD8 naive used two, CD4 memory used three and CD4 naive used three.

The method was immunoSEQ multiplex PCR; TCRdb's version includes in-frame clones alone and lacks a portion of them. The data show about 680,000 clones, around 72% seen once. CDR3 length: 15 amino acids. Germline CDR1 SGHTS, CDR2 YDEGEE. The V end was cut by 1 base, the J end by 0 bases, with 8 bases between. The chain has TRBV5-8 and TRBJ2-1; maybe TRBD2 (5 bases). This receptor was obtained from a woman aged 30 to 39 in good health. The sequenced sample consisted of memory CD4+ T cells sorted from blood. Noted subset: CD45RA-negative fraction. CDR3 bases: TGTGCCAGCAGCTTGTGGGAGCGCTCCTACAATGAGCAGTTCTTC. It codes for CASSLWERSYNEQFF. The full variable domain, its missing parts supplied by reference TRBV5-8 and TRBJ2-1, is EAGVTQSPTHLIKTRGQQATLRCSPISGHTSVYWYQQALGLGLQFLLWYDEGEERNRGNFPPRFSGRQFPNYSSELNVNALELEDSALYLCASSLWERSYNEQFFGPGTRLTVL.